The text below deals with one T cell receptor beta chain. Its specificity is not known. For every subset, genomic DNA was evenly distributed across several immunoSEQ plates. In the original workflow: Filtering differed for immunoSEQ, which gave only junction sequences without quality scores. Measured with immunoSEQ multiplex PCR; TCRdb has only the in-frame clones, and not every one. The DNA was the basis for D and trimming; V, J and clone size are from that table. The sample holds 2 million to 2.5 million clones; approximately 96% are singletons and the top ten take less than 0.15%. The data originate from a study of shared clonotypes between healthy human individuals. Broader study findings: Across subsets, estimated richness was generally greater for naive than for memory populations.

The CDR3 is 13 residues long. Germline V CDR1 and CDR2: SGHTA, FQGNSA. V was cut by 1 base and J by 4 bases, with 7 bases left in between. The clonotype was recovered from a man between 18 and 29 years old in good health. The specimen sequenced was naive CD4+ T cells sorted from blood. Specified subset: CD45RA+ positively selected. The genes are TRBV7-2 and TRBJ1-1; no clear D gene. This CDR3 is CASSLESGTEAFF. The DNA of the CDR3 is TGTGCCAGCAGCTTAGAGTCCGGCACTGAAGCTTTCTTT.